The rows below give T cell receptor beta chains drawn from one sample of a study of T-cell memory formation after mild COVID-19. TCRdb recomputed calls from the 5' RACE reads with MiXCR, one row per CDR3 protein. The sample comprises 350,000 to 400,000 distinct CDR3 sequences, around 21% of which are singletons, and around 13% rests with the top ten. Sequencing used PBMCs or a T cell subset sorted from them (not recorded which). The receptors derive from an adult woman who had mild COVID-19 (a few samples of this study predate the infection). Cell type and time point are not known. Both conserved end residues are part of each CDR3. The order of the fields is V gene, clone size, J gene, D gene, CDR3 protein, CDR3 DNA. A D gene is named only where the DNA matches it firmly. A row's size may be missing; if present it is once, few, many or a size class.

>TRBV7-9|NA|TRBJ2-3|NA
CASSLVLATDTQYF
TGTGCCAGCAGCTTAGTACTCGCCACAGATACGCAGTATTTT
>TRBV20-1|few|TRBJ1-2|NA
CSASLGLDYGYTF
TGCAGTGCTAGTTTGGGGCTCGACTATGGCTACACCTTC
>TRBV7-2|NA|TRBJ2-6|NA
CASSLVYSGSGANVLTF
TGTGCCAGCAGCTTAGTTTACTCGGGCTCTGGGGCCAACGTCCTGACTTTC
>TRBV5-6|few|TRBJ2-1|TRBD1
CASSLRGLTGRLNNEQFF
TGTGCCAGCAGCTTGAGGGGCCTGACAGGGAGACTAAACAATGAGCAGTTCTTC
>TRBV5-1|NA|TRBJ2-3|TRBD2
CASSDIPKTSRQLDTQYF
TGCGCCAGCAGCGATATACCGAAGACTAGCCGCCAGCTTGATACGCAGTATTTT
>TRBV2|NA|TRBJ1-6|NA
CASSEEERASSYNSPLHF
TGTGCCAGCAGTGAAGAGGAACGCGCCAGCTCCTATAATTCACCCCTCCACTTT
>TRBV3-2|NA|TRBJ2-1|NA
CASPGAEGEQFF
TGTGCCAGCCCGGGGGCGGAAGGGGAGCAGTTCTTC
>TRBV4-3|NA|TRBJ2-3|NA
CASSQARGADTQYF
TGCGCCAGCAGCCAAGCCCGCGGGGCAGATACGCAGTATTTT
>TRBV5-4|NA|TRBJ1-2|TRBD1
CASSLIGTGGHGYTF
TGTGCCAGCAGCCTAATCGGGACAGGGGGGCATGGCTACACCTTC
>TRBV9|NA|TRBJ2-7|NA
CASSVGGYGWDEQYF
TGTGCCAGCAGCGTAGGTGGTTACGGCTGGGACGAGCAGTACTTC
>TRBV7-2|NA|TRBJ1-2|NA
CASSWGGANYGYTF
TGTGCCAGCAGTTGGGGGGGAGCTAACTATGGCTACACCTTC
>TRBV4-2|NA|TRBJ1-1|NA
CASSQAAGTEAFF
TGTGCCAGCAGCCAAGCGGCCGGAACTGAAGCTTTCTTT
>TRBV6-1|NA|TRBJ1-2|NA
CASRRLSGADYGYTF
TGTGCCAGCAGGAGGTTATCAGGGGCGGACTATGGCTACACCTTC
>TRBV24-1|few|TRBJ2-7|NA
CATSDGPDYEQYF
TGTGCCACCAGTGATGGACCCGATTACGAGCAGTACTTC
>TRBV2|NA|TRBJ1-3|TRBD1
CASRGTGMYSGNTIYF
TGTGCCAGCAGGGGGACAGGGATGTACTCTGGAAACACCATATATTTT
>TRBV12-3/TRBV12-4|few|TRBJ2-7|TRBD1
CASSTPWGTDSYEQYF
TGTGCCAGCAGCACCCCCTGGGGGACAGACTCCTACGAGCAGTACTTC
>TRBV10-3|few|TRBJ2-1|TRBD2
CAISSSGTSGGGSSYNEQFF
TGTGCCATCAGTAGCTCCGGGACTAGCGGGGGCGGTAGCTCCTACAATGAGCAGTTCTTC
>TRBV20-1|few|TRBJ2-1|NA
CSARDDWDRRNEQFF
TGCAGTGCTAGAGACGACTGGGACCGTCGCAATGAGCAGTTCTTC
>TRBV19|few|TRBJ1-2|NA
CASDLTGGGTYGYTF
TGTGCCAGTGATCTGACGGGGGGAGGTACCTATGGCTACACCTTC
>TRBV29-1|NA|TRBJ1-1|NA
CSGARNTEAFF
TGCAGCGGGGCCCGGAACACTGAAGCTTTCTTT
>TRBV6-4|NA|TRBJ1-1|NA
CASSDTQGRDEAFF
TGTGCCAGCAGTGACACTCAGGGACGGGATGAAGCTTTCTTT
>TRBV3-1|NA|TRBJ1-4|TRBD1
CASSLQTGGVEKLFF
TGTGCCAGCAGCCTTCAGACAGGGGGGGTTGAAAAACTGTTTTTT